This is a list of T cell receptor beta chains from one sample in a study of blood T cells in healthy people across ages. MiXCR, run by TCRdb on the 5' RACE reads, gives a single entry per CDR3 protein. The sample consists of about a million distinct CDR3 sequences, roughly half of them appearing once. The sequenced material came from blood. All receptors derive from an older woman in good health. CDR3s include the opening cysteine and the closing phenylalanine or tryptophan. D genes are given only for firm matches. A row's size may be missing; if present it is once, few, many or a size class.

j_gene	d_gene	abundance	v_gene	CDR3nt	CDR3aa
TRBJ2-5	NA	NA	TRBV27	TGTGCCAGCAGTTTAATTTTCGCCGAAAAGGCCGAGACCCAGTACTTC	CASSLIFAEKAETQYF
TRBJ2-1	NA	NA	TRBV29-1	TGCAGCGGTGAGAGAAACAATGAGCAGTTCTTC	CSGERNNEQFF
TRBJ2-5	TRBD2	NA	TRBV18	TGTGCCAGCTCATCGGGACTAGCGGGAGGAGGGACCCAGTACTTC	CASSSGLAGGGTQYF
TRBJ2-5	NA	NA	TRBV7-8	TGTGCCAGCAGCCGAAACTACGGCGGGACCCAGTACTTC	CASSRNYGGTQYF
TRBJ2-7	NA	NA	TRBV11-2	TGTGCCAGCAGCTTAGGAGGCCCTCCATCCGCCCACGAGCAGTACTTC	CASSLGGPPSAHEQYF
TRBJ2-1	TRBD2	NA	TRBV6-2/TRBV6-3	TGTGCCAGCAGTGGGGTTCCTAGCGGGCCCCTCGATGAGCAGTTCTTC	CASSGVPSGPLDEQFF
TRBJ2-7	NA	NA	TRBV6-5	TGTGCCAGCAGGCACCGAGCAGGTTATGTCTCCTACGAGCAGTACTTC	CASRHRAGYVSYEQYF
TRBJ2-4	TRBD2	few	TRBV28	TGTGCCAGCAGCCGAACTGGGAGCGGGACGGTCATTCAGTACTTC	CASSRTGSGTVIQYF
TRBJ2-4	TRBD1	few	TRBV24-1	TGTGCCACCAGTGATTGGACAGGGGTCCCGTACTTC	CATSDWTGVPYF
TRBJ2-7	NA	few	TRBV29-1	TGCAGCGTTGCGGGCGCGGCGGACGAGCAGTACTTC	CSVAGAADEQYF
TRBJ2-3	NA	NA	TRBV7-2	TGTGCCAGCATCCTCGGGGGAGAGGTTCCAGATACGCAGTATTTT	CASILGGEVPDTQYF
TRBJ2-1	NA	NA	TRBV15	TGTGCCACCAGCAGAGAAACCGGACCCTACAATGAGCAGTTCTTC	CATSRETGPYNEQFF
TRBJ2-1	NA	NA	TRBV6-5	TGTGCCAGCAGTTACCCCGGACGCGATGAGCAGTTCTTC	CASSYPGRDEQFF
TRBJ2-6	NA	few	TRBV27	TGTGCCAGCAGTTTATTCGGGGTTAGCTCTGGGGCCAACGTCCTGACTTTC	CASSLFGVSSGANVLTF
TRBJ2-7	TRBD2	many	TRBV27	TGTGCCAGCAGTTTAAAGTGGTCTAGCGGCTCCTACGAGCAGTACTTC	CASSLKWSSGSYEQYF
TRBJ2-1	TRBD2	NA	TRBV29-1	TGCAGCGTTGACCTAGCGGGTTCGGGCAATGAGCAGTTCTTC	CSVDLAGSGNEQFF
TRBJ2-7	TRBD1	NA	TRBV27	TGTGCCAGCAGCCAAGGACAGGGGTTTTGGTACGAGCAGTACTTC	CASSQGQGFWYEQYF
TRBJ2-2	NA	once	TRBV20-1	TGCAGTGCTAGTGGGGCCGGGGGTTTTGGCACCGGGGAGCTGTTTTTT	CSASGAGGFGTGELFF
TRBJ2-7	NA	NA	TRBV10-1	TGCGCCAGCAGTCGCCGGGGTACTTCCTACGAGCAGTACTTC	CASSRRGTSYEQYF
TRBJ1-2	NA	few	TRBV5-5	TGTGCCAGCAGCTTAGACTGGGCAGCGCGTGGTGGCTACACCTTC	CASSLDWAARGGYTF
TRBJ2-3	TRBD2	NA	TRBV12-5	TGTGCTAGTGCCCCGGGACTAGCGTCAGATACGCAGTATTTT	CASAPGLASDTQYF
TRBJ2-7	NA	NA	TRBV12-3/TRBV12-4	TGTGCCAGCAGTTTGCAGGGTACAGACTACGAGCAGTACTTC	CASSLQGTDYEQYF
TRBJ2-3	NA	few	TRBV29-1	TGCAGCGTATATGGGGGCGATCCCACAGATACGCAGTATTTT	CSVYGGDPTDTQYF
TRBJ2-6	NA	many	TRBV29-1	TGCAGCGCTCAGAGCTCTGGGGCCAACGTCCTGACTTTC	CSAQSSGANVLTF
TRBJ1-5	NA	few	TRBV28	TGTGCCAGCAGTTTAGGCAGGGGTGATCAGCCCCAGCATTTT	CASSLGRGDQPQHF
TRBJ2-7	NA	NA	TRBV5-1	TGCGCCAGCACAGTCGGGGGAAGCTCCTACGAGCAGTACTTC	CASTVGGSSYEQYF
TRBJ2-4	NA	NA	TRBV5-1	TGCGCCAGCAGCCTCCCACTCCTTAAAATAGCCAAAAACATTCAGTACTTC	CASSLPLLKIAKNIQYF